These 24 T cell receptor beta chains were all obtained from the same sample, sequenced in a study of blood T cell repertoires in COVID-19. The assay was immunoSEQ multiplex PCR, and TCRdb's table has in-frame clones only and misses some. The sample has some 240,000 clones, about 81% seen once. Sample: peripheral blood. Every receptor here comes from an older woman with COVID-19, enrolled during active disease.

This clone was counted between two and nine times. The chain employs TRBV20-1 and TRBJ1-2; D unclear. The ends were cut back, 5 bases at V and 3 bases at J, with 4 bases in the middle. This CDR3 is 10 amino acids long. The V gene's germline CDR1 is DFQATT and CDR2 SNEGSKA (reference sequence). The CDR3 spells CSAHYYGYTF. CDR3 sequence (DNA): TGCAGTGCTCACTACTATGGCTACACCTTC.

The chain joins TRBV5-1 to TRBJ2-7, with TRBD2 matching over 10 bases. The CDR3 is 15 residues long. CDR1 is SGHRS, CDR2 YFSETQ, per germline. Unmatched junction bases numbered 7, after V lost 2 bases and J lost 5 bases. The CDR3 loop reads CASSLLAGLADEQYF. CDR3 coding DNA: TGCGCCAGCAGCTTACTTGCCGGACTAGCGGACGAGCAGTACTTC.

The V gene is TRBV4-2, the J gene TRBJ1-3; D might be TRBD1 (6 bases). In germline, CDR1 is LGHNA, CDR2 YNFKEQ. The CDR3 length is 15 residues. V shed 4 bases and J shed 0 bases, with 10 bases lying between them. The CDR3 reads CASSLTGLSGNTIYF. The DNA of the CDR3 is TGTGCCAGCAGCCTCACAGGGCTCTCTGGAAACACCATATATTTT.

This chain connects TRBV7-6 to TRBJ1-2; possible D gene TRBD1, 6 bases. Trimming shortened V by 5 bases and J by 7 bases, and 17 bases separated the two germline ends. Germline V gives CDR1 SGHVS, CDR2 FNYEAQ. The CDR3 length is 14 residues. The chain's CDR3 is CASSPRQVGGGYTF. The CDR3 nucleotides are TGTGCCAGCAGCCCTAGACAGGTCGGAGGTGGCTACACCTTC.

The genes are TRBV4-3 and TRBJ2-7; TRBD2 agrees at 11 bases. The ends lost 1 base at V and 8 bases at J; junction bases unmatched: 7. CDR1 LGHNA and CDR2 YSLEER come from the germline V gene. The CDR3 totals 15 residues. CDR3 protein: CASSQAGLAGSQQYF. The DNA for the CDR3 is TGCGCCAGCAGCCAAGCCGGACTAGCGGGTAGTCAGCAGTACTTC.

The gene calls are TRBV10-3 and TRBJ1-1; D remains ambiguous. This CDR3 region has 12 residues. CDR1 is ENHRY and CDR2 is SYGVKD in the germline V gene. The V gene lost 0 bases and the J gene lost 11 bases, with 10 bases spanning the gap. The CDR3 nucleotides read TGTGCCATCAGTGAGTCAACCCCCGGTGCTTTCTTT. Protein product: CAISESTPGAFF.

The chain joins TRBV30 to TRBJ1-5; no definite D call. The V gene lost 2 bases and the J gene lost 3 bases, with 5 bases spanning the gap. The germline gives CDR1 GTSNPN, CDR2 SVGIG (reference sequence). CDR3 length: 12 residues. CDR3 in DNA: TGTGCCTGGAGTCTTTCCAATCAGCCCCAGCATTTT. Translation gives CAWSLSNQPQHF.

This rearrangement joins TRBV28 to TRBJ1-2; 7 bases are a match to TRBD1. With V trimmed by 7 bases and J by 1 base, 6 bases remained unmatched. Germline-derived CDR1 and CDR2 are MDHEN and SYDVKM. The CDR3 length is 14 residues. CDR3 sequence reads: CASTLTGINYGYTF. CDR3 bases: TGTGCCAGCACATTGACAGGGATTAACTATGGCTACACCTTC.

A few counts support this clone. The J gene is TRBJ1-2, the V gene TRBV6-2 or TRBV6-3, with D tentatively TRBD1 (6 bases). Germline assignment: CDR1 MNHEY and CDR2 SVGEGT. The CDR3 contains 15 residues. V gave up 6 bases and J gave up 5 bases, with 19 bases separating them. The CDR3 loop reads CASSPPIRGSYGYTF. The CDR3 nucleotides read TGTGCCAGCAGCCCCCCCATAAGGGGGTCATATGGCTACACCTTC.

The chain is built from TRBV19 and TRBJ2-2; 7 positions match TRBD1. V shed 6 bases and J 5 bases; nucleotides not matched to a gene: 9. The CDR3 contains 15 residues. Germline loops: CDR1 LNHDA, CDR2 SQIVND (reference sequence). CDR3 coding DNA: TGTGCCAGTAGCCCTCCGGGACAGCCTACCGGGGAGCTGTTTTTT. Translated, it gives CASSPPGQPTGELFF. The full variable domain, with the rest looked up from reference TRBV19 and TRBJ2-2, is DGGITQSPKYLFRKEGQNVTLSCEQNLNHDAMYWYRQDPGQGLRLIYYSQIVNDFQKGDIAEGYSVSREKKESFPLTVTSAQKNPTAFYLCASSPPGQPTGELFFGEGSRLTVL.

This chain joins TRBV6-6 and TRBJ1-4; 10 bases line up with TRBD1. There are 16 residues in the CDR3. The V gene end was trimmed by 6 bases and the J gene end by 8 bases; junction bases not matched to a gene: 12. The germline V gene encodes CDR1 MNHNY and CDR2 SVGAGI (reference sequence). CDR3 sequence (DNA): TGTGCCAGCAGACAACCGGGGGACAGGGGACAAGAAAAACTGTTTTTT. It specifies CASRQPGDRGQEKLFF.

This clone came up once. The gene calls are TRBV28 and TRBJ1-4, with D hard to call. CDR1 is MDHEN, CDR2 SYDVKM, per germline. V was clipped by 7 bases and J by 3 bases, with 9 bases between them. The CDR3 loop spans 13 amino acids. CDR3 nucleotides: TGTGCCAGCATTCGAGCCTCTAATGAAAAACTGTTTTTT. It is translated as CASIRASNEKLFF.

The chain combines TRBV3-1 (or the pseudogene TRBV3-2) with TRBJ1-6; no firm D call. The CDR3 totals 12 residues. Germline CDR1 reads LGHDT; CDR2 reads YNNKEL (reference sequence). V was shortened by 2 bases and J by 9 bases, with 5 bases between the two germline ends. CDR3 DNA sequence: TGTGCCAGCAGCCAACCGGGTTCACCCCTCCACTTT. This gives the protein CASSQPGSPLHF.

CDR3 loop: CASSYPGISDEKLFF. CDR3 nucleotides: TGTGCCAGCAGTTACCCCGGGATATCAGATGAAAAACTGTTTTTT. The chain is built from TRBV6-6 and TRBJ1-4; no reliable D call. Germline loops: CDR1 MNHNY, CDR2 SVGAGI (reference sequence). Trimming removed 2 bases from V and 6 bases from J, with 13 bases in between. There are 15 residues in the CDR3.

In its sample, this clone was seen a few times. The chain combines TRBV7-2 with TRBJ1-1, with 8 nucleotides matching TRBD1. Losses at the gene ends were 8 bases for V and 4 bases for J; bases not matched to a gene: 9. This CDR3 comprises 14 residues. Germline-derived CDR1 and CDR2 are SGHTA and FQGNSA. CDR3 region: CASGQGQAFTEAFF. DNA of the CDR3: TGTGCCAGCGGCCAGGGACAGGCGTTCACTGAAGCTTTCTTT.

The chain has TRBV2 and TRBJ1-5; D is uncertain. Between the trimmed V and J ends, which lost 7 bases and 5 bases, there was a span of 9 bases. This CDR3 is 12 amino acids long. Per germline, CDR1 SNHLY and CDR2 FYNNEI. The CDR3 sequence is CASKVGDQPQHF. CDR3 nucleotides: TGTGCCAGCAAGGTGGGAGATCAGCCCCAGCATTTT.

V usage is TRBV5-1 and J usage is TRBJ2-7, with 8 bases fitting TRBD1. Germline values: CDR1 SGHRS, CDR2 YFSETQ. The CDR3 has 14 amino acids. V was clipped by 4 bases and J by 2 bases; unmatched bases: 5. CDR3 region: CASSPYRGAYEQYF. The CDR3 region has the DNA TGCGCCAGCAGCCCCTACAGGGGGGCCTACGAGCAGTACTTC.

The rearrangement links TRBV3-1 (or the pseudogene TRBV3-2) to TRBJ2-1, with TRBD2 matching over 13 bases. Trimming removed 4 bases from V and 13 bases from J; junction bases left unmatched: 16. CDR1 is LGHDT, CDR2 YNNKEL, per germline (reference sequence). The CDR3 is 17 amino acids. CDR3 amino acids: CASSPDPGLAGELSQFF. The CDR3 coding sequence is TGTGCCAGCAGCCCCGATCCCGGACTAGCGGGAGAGTTGTCTCAGTTCTTC.

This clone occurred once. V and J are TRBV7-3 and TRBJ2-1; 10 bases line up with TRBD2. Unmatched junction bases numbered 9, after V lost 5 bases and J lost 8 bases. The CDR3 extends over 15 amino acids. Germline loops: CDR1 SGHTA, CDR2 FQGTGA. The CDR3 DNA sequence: TGTGCCAGCAGCCCAGCGGGAGGGCCAGGGGATGAGCAGTTCTTC. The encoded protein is CASSPAGGPGDEQFF.

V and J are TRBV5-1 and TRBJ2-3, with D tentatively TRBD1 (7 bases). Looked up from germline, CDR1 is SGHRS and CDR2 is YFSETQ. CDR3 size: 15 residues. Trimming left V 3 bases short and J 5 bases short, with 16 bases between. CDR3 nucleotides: TGCGCCAGCAGCTCGAACAGGGGAGGTCGAGATACGCAGTATTTT. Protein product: CASSSNRGGRDTQYF.

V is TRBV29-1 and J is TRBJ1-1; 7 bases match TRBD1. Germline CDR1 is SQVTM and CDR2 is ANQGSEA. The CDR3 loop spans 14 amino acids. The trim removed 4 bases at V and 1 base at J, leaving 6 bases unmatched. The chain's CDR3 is CSVAGQARNTEAFF. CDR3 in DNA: TGCAGCGTTGCTGGACAGGCGAGGAACACTGAAGCTTTCTTT.

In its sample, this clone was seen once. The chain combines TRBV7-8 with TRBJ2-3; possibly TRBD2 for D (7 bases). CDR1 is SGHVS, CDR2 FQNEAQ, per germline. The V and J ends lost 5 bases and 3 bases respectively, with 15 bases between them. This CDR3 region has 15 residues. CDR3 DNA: TGTGCCAGCAGCACAGACAGGCGGGGGACAGATACGCAGTATTTT. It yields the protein CASSTDRRGTDTQYF.

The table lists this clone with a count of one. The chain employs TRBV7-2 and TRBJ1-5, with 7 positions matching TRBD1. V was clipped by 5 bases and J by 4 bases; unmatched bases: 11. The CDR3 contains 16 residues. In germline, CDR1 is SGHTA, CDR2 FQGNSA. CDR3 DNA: TGTGCCAGCAGCCTCTGGGGGACAGAGGGGAATCAGCCCCAGCATTTT. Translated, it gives CASSLWGTEGNQPQHF.

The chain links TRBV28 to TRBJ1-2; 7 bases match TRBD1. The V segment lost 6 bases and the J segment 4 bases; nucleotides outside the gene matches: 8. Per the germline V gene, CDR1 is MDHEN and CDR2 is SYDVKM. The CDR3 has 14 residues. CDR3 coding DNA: TGTGCCAGCAGGTTACCGGGACAGACCTATGGCTACACCTTC. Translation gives CASRLPGQTYGYTF.